Given below is one TCR beta chain in context. The antigen remains unidentified. This sample is drawn from a study of T cell repertoires in ileal Crohn's disease. Study observations and caveats: Endoscopic recurrence occurred in every patient whose clonality exceeded 26.8%.

The data were produced by immunoSEQ multiplex PCR, yet TCRdb's version contains in-frame clones alone and is incomplete. Of about 6,600 clones detected, around 86% appear once; the ten largest clones hold 10%. The sample's time point: inflamed ileum from the surgical specimen. From germline, CDR1 is SGHAT and CDR2 FQNNGV. The CDR3 length is 14 residues. The V and J ends lost 1 base and 6 bases respectively, with 10 bases between them. The chain links TRBV11-2 to TRBJ1-5; weak D call: TRBD1 (6 bases). This receptor was taken from an adult with Crohn's disease. The sequencing input was ileal tissue. The CDR3, as DNA: TGTGCCAGCAGCTTAGGAAGGGGGGTTCAGCCCCAGCATTTT. Translated: CASSLGRGVQPQHF.